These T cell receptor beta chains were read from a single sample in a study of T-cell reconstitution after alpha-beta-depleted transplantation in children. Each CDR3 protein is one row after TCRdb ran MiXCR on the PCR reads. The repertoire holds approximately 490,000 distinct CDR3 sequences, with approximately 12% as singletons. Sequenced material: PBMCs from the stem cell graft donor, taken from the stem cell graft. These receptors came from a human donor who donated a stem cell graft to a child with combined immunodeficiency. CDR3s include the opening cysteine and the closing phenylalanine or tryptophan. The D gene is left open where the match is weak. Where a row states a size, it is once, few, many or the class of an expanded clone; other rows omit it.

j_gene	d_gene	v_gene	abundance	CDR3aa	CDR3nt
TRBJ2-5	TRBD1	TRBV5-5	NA	CASSLGGRGHQETQYF	TGTGCCAGCAGCTTGGGAGGCAGGGGGCATCAAGAGACCCAGTACTTC
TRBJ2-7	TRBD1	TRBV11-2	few	CASSLDDYQGVVSYEQYF	TGTGCCAGCAGCTTAGATGATTACCAGGGGGTAGTTTCCTACGAGCAGTACTTC
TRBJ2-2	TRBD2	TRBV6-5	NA	CASSYGLAGAGELFF	TGTGCCAGCAGTTACGGGCTAGCGGGGGCGGGGGAGCTGTTTTTT
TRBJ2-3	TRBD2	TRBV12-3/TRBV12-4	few	CASSPPLAGEIDTQYF	TGTGCCAGCAGTCCACCACTAGCGGGAGAGATAGATACGCAGTATTTT
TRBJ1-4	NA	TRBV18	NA	CASSPGVSSNEKLFF	TGTGCCAGCTCACCGGGTGTAAGCAGTAATGAAAAACTGTTTTTT
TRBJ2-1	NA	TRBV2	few	CASSALAVEQFF	TGTGCCAGCAGTGCGTTAGCAGTTGAGCAGTTCTTC
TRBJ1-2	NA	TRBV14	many	CASSQDDLWGSNYGYTF	TGTGCCAGCAGCCAAGACGATTTATGGGGGTCTAACTATGGCTACACCTTC
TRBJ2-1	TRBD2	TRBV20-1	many	CSAPTSEGYNEQFF	TGCAGTGCTCCTACTAGCGAGGGCTACAATGAGCAGTTCTTC
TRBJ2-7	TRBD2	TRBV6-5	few	CASSWLAGGSSYEQYF	TGTGCCAGCAGTTGGCTAGCGGGGGGGAGCTCCTACGAGCAGTACTTC
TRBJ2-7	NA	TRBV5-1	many	CASSPDVLYSYYEQYF	TGCGCCAGCAGCCCGGACGTCCTTTATTCCTACTACGAGCAGTACTTC
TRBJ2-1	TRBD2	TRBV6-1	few	CASSSRASGGYEQFF	TGTGCCAGCAGCTCGAGGGCTAGCGGGGGGTATGAGCAGTTCTTC
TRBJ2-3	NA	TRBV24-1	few	CATSEPYRGTDTQYF	TGTGCCACCAGTGAACCTTACCGGGGGACAGATACGCAGTATTTT
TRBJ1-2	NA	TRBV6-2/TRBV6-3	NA	CASTGPAEGYTF	TGTGCCAGCACGGGTCCGGCGGAAGGCTACACCTTC
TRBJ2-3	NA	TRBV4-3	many	CASSQERGTDTQYF	TGCGCCAGCAGCCAAGAAAGGGGTACAGATACGCAGTATTTT
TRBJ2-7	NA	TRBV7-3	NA	CASSLNSGRTYEQYF	TGTGCCAGCAGCTTAAACAGTGGACGGACCTACGAGCAGTACTTC
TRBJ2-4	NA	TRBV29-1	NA	CSVRPRLAKNIQYF	TGCAGCGTTCGCCCGAGACTAGCCAAAAACATTCAGTACTTC
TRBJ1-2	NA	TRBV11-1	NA	CASSPRRGSGPNYGYTF	TGTGCCAGCAGCCCCAGACGTGGGTCAGGACCTAACTATGGCTACACCTTC
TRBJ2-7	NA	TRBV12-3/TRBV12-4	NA	CASSITGNYEQYF	TGTGCCAGCAGTATTACCGGTAACTACGAGCAGTACTTC
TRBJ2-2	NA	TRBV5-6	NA	CASSLAAGVTGELFF	TGTGCCAGCAGCTTGGCCGCAGGGGTGACCGGGGAGCTGTTTTTT
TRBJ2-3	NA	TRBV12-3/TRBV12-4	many	CASSLGVAARDTQYF	TGTGCCAGCAGTTTAGGGGTCGCGGCCAGAGATACGCAGTATTTT
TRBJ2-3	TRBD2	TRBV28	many	CASSSLLAGGVDTQYF	TGTGCCAGCAGCTCTCTACTAGCGGGGGGTGTAGATACGCAGTATTTT
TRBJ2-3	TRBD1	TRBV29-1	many	CSVELGQGNTQYF	TGCAGCGTTGAACTAGGACAGGGGAATACGCAGTATTTT
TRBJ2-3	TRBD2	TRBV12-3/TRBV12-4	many	CASGGRASGGTDTQYF	TGTGCCAGCGGGGGTCGAGCTAGCGGGGGCACAGATACGCAGTATTTT
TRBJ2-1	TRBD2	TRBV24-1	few	CATSDSITSGRAYNEQFF	TGTGCCACCAGTGATTCGATAACTAGCGGGAGGGCCTACAATGAGCAGTTCTTC
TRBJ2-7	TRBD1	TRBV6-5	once	CASSLTGGFSYEQYF	TGTGCCAGCAGTTTGACAGGGGGCTTCTCCTACGAGCAGTACTTC
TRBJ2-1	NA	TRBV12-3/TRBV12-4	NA	CASSLGGLGYNEQFF	TGTGCCAGCAGTTTAGGCGGCCTGGGCTACAATGAGCAGTTCTTC
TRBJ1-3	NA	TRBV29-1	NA	CSVARDSGNTIYF	TGCAGCGTTGCCAGGGACTCTGGAAACACCATATATTTT
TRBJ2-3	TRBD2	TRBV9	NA	CASSPRTSGGARTDTQYF	TGTGCCAGCAGCCCGAGGACTAGCGGGGGGGCGAGGACAGATACGCAGTATTTT
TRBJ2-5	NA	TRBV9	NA	CASSPGGYQETQYF	TGTGCCAGCAGCCCAGGGGGGTACCAAGAGACCCAGTACTTC
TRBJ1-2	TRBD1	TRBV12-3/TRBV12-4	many	CASSFGTGSGYTF	TGTGCCAGCAGTTTCGGGACAGGGTCCGGCTACACCTTC
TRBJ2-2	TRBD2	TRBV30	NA	CAWSELLAGVGELFF	TGTGCCTGGAGTGAGCTACTAGCGGGAGTCGGGGAGCTGTTTTTT